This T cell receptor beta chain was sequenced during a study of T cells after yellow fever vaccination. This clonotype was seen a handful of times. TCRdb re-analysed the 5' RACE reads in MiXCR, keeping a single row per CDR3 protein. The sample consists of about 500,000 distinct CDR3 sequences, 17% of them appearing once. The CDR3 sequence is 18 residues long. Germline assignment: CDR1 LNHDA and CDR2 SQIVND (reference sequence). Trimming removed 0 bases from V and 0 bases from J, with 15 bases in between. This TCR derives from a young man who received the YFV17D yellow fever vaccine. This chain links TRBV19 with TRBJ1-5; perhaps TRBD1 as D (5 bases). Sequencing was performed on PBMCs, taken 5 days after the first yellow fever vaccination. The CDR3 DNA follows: TGTGCCAGTAGTATAGAGGGGACGGACACCTATAGCAATCAGCCCCAGCATTTT. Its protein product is CASSIEGTDTYSNQPQHF.